This T cell receptor (beta chain) was captured in a study of blood T cell repertoires in COVID-19. Overall study context: Collection of acute and convalescent COVID-19 samples took place in the United States, Italy and Spain. PBMCs, B-cell-depleted T cells, or T cells were the source of the cDNA or gDNA that made up the material.

Libraries were prepared by immunoSEQ multiplex PCR; TCRdb keeps only in-frame clonotypes and omits some of them. The sample holds 150,000 to 250,000 clones; approximately 90% are singletons and the top ten take approximately 2.4%. Residents of 24 US areas, aged roughly 18 to 89 years, made up the participants. Participant-reported clinical history was the basis for cohort assignment. V was shortened by 6 bases and J by 1 base, with 20 bases between the two germline ends. Germline values: CDR1 MGHDK, CDR2 SYGVNS. This CDR3 is built from 17 residues. This receptor was taken from a woman aged 25 to 39 who had recovered from COVID-19. Sequenced: PBMCs or T cells enriched from blood (not recorded which). J is TRBJ2-3 and V is TRBV25-1; a possible D gene is TRBD2 (8 bases). As DNA, the CDR3 is TGTGCCAGCAGAGGGGGCGGGGGGAGGATCCGCACAGATACGCAGTATTTT. This codes for CASRGGGGRIRTDTQYF.